These T cell receptor beta chains were read from a single sample in a study of blood T cell repertoires in COVID-19. Profiling relied on immunoSEQ multiplex PCR, and the TCRdb table lists in-frame clones only, not all of them. The sample includes approximately 230,000 clones, 80% to 90% of them seen just once. Sequences were obtained from peripheral blood. The source of these receptors is a man older than 75 with acute or convalescent COVID-19. The CDR3 runs from the conserved cysteine through the conserved F or W. D genes are given only for firm matches. Clone size is given for some rows only: seen once, a few or many times, or a class if the clone is expanded.

j_call | v_call | d_call | clone_size | cdr3_nt | cdr3_aa
TRBJ2-1 | TRBV5-1 | TRBD1 | - | TGCGCCAGCAGCTTGCGCCGGGACAGCTCCTACAATGAGCAGTTCTTC | CASSLRRDSSYNEQFF
TRBJ2-7 | TRBV9 | - | - | TGTGCCAGCAGCGTAGTAGCCGACGGAACCTACGAGCAGTACTTC | CASSVVADGTYEQYF
TRBJ2-1 | TRBV27 | - | - | TGTGCCAGCAGAAGTCGCGGTGAGCAGTTCTTC | CASRSRGEQFF
TRBJ1-1 | TRBV11-2 | TRBD1 | few | TGTGCCAGCAGCCGGGGACAGGGGAACACTGAAGCTTTCTTT | CASSRGQGNTEAFF
TRBJ2-1 | TRBV7-9 | TRBD2 | - | TGTGCCAGCAGCCCCAGGGGAGTAGCGGGAATCAATGAGCAGTTCTTC | CASSPRGVAGINEQFF
TRBJ1-2 | TRBV5-1 | TRBD1 | - | TGCGCCAGCAGCTTCGATCCGGGACAGGGGCGATATGGCTACACCTTC | CASSFDPGQGRYGYTF
TRBJ1-5 | TRBV7-8 | - | - | TGTGCCAGCAGTCTTGGGGGGGATAGCAATCAGCCCCAGCATTTT | CASSLGGDSNQPQHF
TRBJ1-1 | TRBV18 | TRBD1 | - | TGTGCCAGCTCACCGCTACAGGGGGAGAACACTGAAGCTTTCTTT | CASSPLQGENTEAFF
TRBJ1-5 | TRBV6-2/TRBV6-3 | TRBD1 | - | TGTGCCAGCAGTCAAAGGGACAGGGGCAATCAGCCCCAGCATTTT | CASSQRDRGNQPQHF
TRBJ2-2 | TRBV19 | TRBD1 | - | TGTGCCAGTAGTATGGACAGGGTTGTGGACACCGGGGAGCTGTTTTTT | CASSMDRVVDTGELFF
TRBJ1-2 | TRBV3-1/TRBV3-2 | - | - | TGTGCCAGCAGCCATCGGGGGGCAGAGGATGGCTACACCTTC | CASSHRGAEDGYTF
TRBJ1-6 | TRBV19 | - | - | TGTGCCACAGGATCACCCCTCCACTTT | CATGSPLHF
TRBJ2-7 | TRBV5-1 | TRBD2 | - | TGCGCCAGCAGCTTGGAACTAGCGGGCGGCTACGAGCAGTACTTC | CASSLELAGGYEQYF
TRBJ1-4 | TRBV14 | - | - | TGTGCCAGCAGCCAAGGTTCCATCGGGAGTGAAAAACTGTTTTTT | CASSQGSIGSEKLFF
TRBJ2-1 | TRBV2 | - | once | TGTGCCAGCACTGGAGGGGACAATGAGCAGTTCTTC | CASTGGDNEQFF
TRBJ1-5 | TRBV19 | - | once | TGTGCCAGTACCCCGGGGATCCCCAATCAGCCCCAGCATTTT | CASTPGIPNQPQHF
TRBJ1-1 | TRBV3-1/TRBV3-2 | - | few | TGTGCCAGCAGCCTAACACGACAGCCCAACACTGAAGCTTTCTTT | CASSLTRQPNTEAFF
TRBJ2-1 | TRBV7-8 | - | - | TGTGCCAGCAGCCAGGGGTGGGCCCTTTACAATGAGCAGTTCTTC | CASSQGWALYNEQFF
TRBJ2-3 | TRBV28 | - | - | TGTGCCAGCGGGGGAGGCCCTAGCACAGATACGCAGTATTTT | CASGGGPSTDTQYF
TRBJ2-7 | TRBV29-1 | TRBD2 | few | TGCAGCGCCGGGGAGGGGAGCTCCTACGAGCAGTACTTC | CSAGEGSSYEQYF
TRBJ1-5 | TRBV18 | - | - | TGTGCCAGCTCCCCCGGCAGGGTCAGCAATCAGCCCCAGCATTTT | CASSPGRVSNQPQHF
TRBJ2-7 | TRBV28 | TRBD2 | - | TGTGCCAGCAGTTTAGGAGGGAGGGCCTACGAGCAGTACTTC | CASSLGGRAYEQYF
TRBJ2-1 | TRBV6-4 | TRBD1 | - | TGTGCCAGCAGTGACCCCGGACAGGGTAGCAATGAGCAGTTCTTC | CASSDPGQGSNEQFF
TRBJ1-5 | TRBV4-1 | - | - | TGCGCCAGCAGCCAACGAGACGGAGGGGCCTTTAGCAATCAGCCCCAGCATTTT | CASSQRDGGAFSNQPQHF
TRBJ1-6 | TRBV5-6 | - | - | TGTGCCAGCAGCTTGCAGGGGTTGAGCAATTCACCCCTCCACTTT | CASSLQGLSNSPLHF
TRBJ2-2 | TRBV7-7 | - | - | TGTGCCAGCAGCTTAAGGCCTACCAGGGACACCGGGGAGCTGTTTTTT | CASSLRPTRDTGELFF
TRBJ1-2 | TRBV6-5 | - | - | TGTGCCCTCCGAGACTCCCGAGCGAACTATGGCTACACCTTC | CALRDSRANYGYTF
TRBJ2-1 | TRBV29-1 | - | - | TGCAGCGTACGGGACACCTACAATGAGCAGTTCTTC | CSVRDTYNEQFF
TRBJ1-1 | TRBV7-2 | - | - | TGTGCCAGCAGCTTGGGGCAGGGTGATTCGGCTTTCTTT | CASSLGQGDSAFF
TRBJ2-3 | TRBV7-2 | - | - | TGTGCCAGCAGCACCGATCAAGCCGTGGATACGCAGTATTTT | CASSTDQAVDTQYF
TRBJ1-1 | TRBV24-1 | - | - | TGTGCCACCAGTTCAGGGCGCGCTGAAGCTTTCTTT | CATSSGRAEAFF
TRBJ2-5 | TRBV7-2 | - | - | TGTGCCAGCAGCTTAGCCGCCCCGTCCAGGCAAGAGACCCAGTACTTC | CASSLAAPSRQETQYF
TRBJ2-1 | TRBV7-8 | - | - | TGTGCCAGCAGCCTAACCGGGAAGCGGGAGCAGTTCTTC | CASSLTGKREQFF
TRBJ2-2 | TRBV6-2/TRBV6-3 | - | - | TGTGCCAGCAGCCTGGACAGACCCGCGAACACCGGGGAGCTGTTTTTT | CASSLDRPANTGELFF
TRBJ1-5 | TRBV19 | - | - | TGTGCCAGTAGTATCGTAGCGCAACTACGTAATCAGCCCCAGCATTTT | CASSIVAQLRNQPQHF
TRBJ1-5 | TRBV19 | - | - | TGTGCCAGTCTAGACGCCGAAAAGGCGATCGGTCAGCCCCAGCATTTT | CASLDAEKAIGQPQHF
TRBJ1-5 | TRBV7-8 | - | - | TGTGCCAGCAGCTTATGGCAGGGGATAGATCAGCCCCAGCATTTT | CASSLWQGIDQPQHF
TRBJ2-3 | TRBV6-1 | - | - | TGTGCCAGCAGTGAAAACACAGGGCTATTGGCAGATACGCAGTATTTT | CASSENTGLLADTQYF
TRBJ2-7 | TRBV28 | - | - | TGTGCCAGCAGTTTAGCGACAGTCCTCCACGAGCAGTACTTC | CASSLATVLHEQYF
TRBJ2-1 | TRBV7-9 | TRBD1 | - | TGTGCCAGCAGCTTAGAGGGGGCCGGGCAGTTCTTC | CASSLEGAGQFF